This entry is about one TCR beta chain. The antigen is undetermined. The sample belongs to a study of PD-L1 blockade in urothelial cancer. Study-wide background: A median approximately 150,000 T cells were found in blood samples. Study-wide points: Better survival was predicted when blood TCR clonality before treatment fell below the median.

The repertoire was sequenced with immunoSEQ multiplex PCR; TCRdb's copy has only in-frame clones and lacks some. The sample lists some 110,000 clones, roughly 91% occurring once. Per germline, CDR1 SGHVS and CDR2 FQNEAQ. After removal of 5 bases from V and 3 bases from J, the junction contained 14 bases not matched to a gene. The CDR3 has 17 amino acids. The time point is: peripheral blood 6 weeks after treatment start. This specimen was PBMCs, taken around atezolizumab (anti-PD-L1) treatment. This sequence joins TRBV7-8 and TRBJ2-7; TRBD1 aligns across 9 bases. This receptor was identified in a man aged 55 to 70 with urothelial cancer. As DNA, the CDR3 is TGTGCCAGCAGCCCCGGAGCGGGACAGGGTTCGATCTACGAGCAGTACTTC. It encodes CASSPGAGQGSIYEQYF.